These T cell receptor beta chains were read from a single sample in a study of OX40 agonist ivuxolimab in advanced cancers. The table came from immunoSEQ multiplex PCR; TCRdb's copy has only in-frame clones and leaves some out. The sample shows 60,000 to 75,000 clones, approximately 88% of them seen only once. Sequencing was performed on CD4+ or CD8+ T cells sorted from blood, taken in a trial of the OX40 agonist ivuxolimab. All receptors derive from an adult with an advanced solid tumor such as melanoma, head and neck, liver or kidney cancer. Each CDR3 is given with its conserved first and last residue. D genes are given only for firm matches. Clone size appears in some rows only: once, few, many, or a class for an expanded clone.

d_gene	abundance	v_gene	j_gene	CDR3nt	CDR3aa
TRBD2	.	TRBV29-1	TRBJ2-7	TGCAGCGTTCTGACGGGCGGGAGGGGCGAGCAGTACTTC	CSVLTGGRGEQYF
.	.	TRBV5-1	TRBJ1-4	TGCGCCAGCAGCTTCGATGCACCCGGCGGTGAAAAACTGTTTTTT	CASSFDAPGGEKLFF
.	.	TRBV6-5	TRBJ1-5	TGTGCCAGCAGTTACTATGATCGGAGCAATCAGCCCCAGCATTTT	CASSYYDRSNQPQHF
.	.	TRBV7-2	TRBJ1-4	TGTGCCAGCAGCTTAACGGGCTTTAGCGAAAAACTGTTTTTT	CASSLTGFSEKLFF
.	.	TRBV5-4	TRBJ2-7	TGTGCCAGCAGCTCGCGGACAGACTCCTACGAGCAGTACTTC	CASSSRTDSYEQYF
TRBD2	.	TRBV7-8	TRBJ2-3	TGTGCCAGCAGCCCGTCGGCGGGGGGGAGGACAGATACGCAGTATTTT	CASSPSAGGRTDTQYF
.	.	TRBV4-2	TRBJ2-5	TGTGCCAGCAGCCTAAACTCCGGGGGCCAAGAGACCCAGTACTTC	CASSLNSGGQETQYF
.	.	TRBV28	TRBJ2-2	TGTGCCAGCAGCCTCGGAGGGGCGTCCGGGGAGCTGTTTTTT	CASSLGGASGELFF
.	once	TRBV28	TRBJ2-7	TGTGCCAGCAGTGTCCATCCGACAGGTGCTTGGGGGGACGAGCAGTACTTC	CASSVHPTGAWGDEQYF
.	.	TRBV21-1	TRBJ2-3	TGTGCCAGCAGCAAAGCGGGGATTACAGGGGAAGGTGGAGATACGCAGTATTTT	CASSKAGITGEGGDTQYF
.	.	TRBV6-5	TRBJ2-1	TGTGCCAGCAAACAGATCAATTCCTACAATGAGCAGTTCTTC	CASKQINSYNEQFF
.	once	TRBV5-1	TRBJ2-7	TGCGCCAGCAGCAAGGAAAATGCCTACGAGCAGTACTTC	CASSKENAYEQYF
TRBD1	once	TRBV5-6	TRBJ2-1	TGTGCCAGCAGCTGGGCCGGGACAGGGGTGAATGAGCAGTTCTTC	CASSWAGTGVNEQFF
.	.	TRBV6-8	TRBJ1-5	TGTGCCAGCACAGGGGATAGCAATCAGCCCCAGCATTTT	CASTGDSNQPQHF
TRBD2	.	TRBV29-1	TRBJ2-1	TGCAGCCTTTTACTAGCGGGAGGCGGAGGTGAGCAGTTCTTC	CSLLLAGGGGEQFF
TRBD1	.	TRBV19	TRBJ1-3	TGTGCCAGTAGTCCACGGACAGGAGGAAACACCATACATTTT	CASSPRTGGNTIHF
.	once	TRBV5-8	TRBJ2-7	TGTGCCAGCAGCCAACCGGTCGAGCAGTACTTC	CASSQPVEQYF
TRBD1	.	TRBV5-4	TRBJ1-2	TGTGCCAGCAGGCAACTTTACGGGACAGCCCGCAGCAATGGCTACACCTTC	CASRQLYGTARSNGYTF
.	.	TRBV10-1	TRBJ2-5	TGCGCCAGCAGTGAGTCGGGGGACGGCTTAGAGACCCAGTACTTC	CASSESGDGLETQYF
.	.	TRBV10-3	TRBJ1-4	TGTGCCATCAGTGAAGGTCTCCAAACGAAAAAACTGTTTTTT	CAISEGLQTKKLFF
.	once	TRBV7-6	TRBJ2-5	TGTGCCAGCAGCTGGGGACAAGAAGAGACCCAGTACTTC	CASSWGQEETQYF
.	few	TRBV7-6	TRBJ2-7	TGTGCCAGCAGCTCCCTCCCCACCTACGAGCAGTACTTC	CASSSLPTYEQYF
.	once	TRBV18	TRBJ1-2	TGTGCCAGCTCACCCCGCGAGGGCTACACCTTC	CASSPREGYTF
TRBD1	.	TRBV28	TRBJ1-2	TGTGCCAGCAGTTCAGGGGACAGGGGGTTTTATGGCTACACCTTC	CASSSGDRGFYGYTF
.	.	TRBV10-3	TRBJ1-5	TGTGCCATCAGTGAAGGAGCGGGGGGAAGCAATCAGCCCCAGCATTTT	CAISEGAGGSNQPQHF
TRBD1	.	TRBV11-2	TRBJ1-5	TGTGCCAGCAGCATCGGGACAGGGATGACTCAGCCCCAGCATTTT	CASSIGTGMTQPQHF
.	.	TRBV19	TRBJ1-5	TGTGCCAGTATCTCCCAGGGGAGCAATCAGCCCCAGCATTTT	CASISQGSNQPQHF
.	.	TRBV2	TRBJ1-3	TGTGCCAGCAGTGCCGGCCACTACTCTGGAAACACCATATATTTT	CASSAGHYSGNTIYF
.	once	TRBV7-8	TRBJ1-1	TGTGCCAGCGGACTCGGGGGGGAGCCCCTCGGGATGAACACTGAAGCTTTCTTT	CASGLGGEPLGMNTEAFF
.	.	TRBV25-1	TRBJ1-2	TGTGCCAGCAGCCCCTCGGGGCCCCCAGGCCGAGGGGATGGCTACACCTTC	CASSPSGPPGRGDGYTF
.	.	TRBV7-9	TRBJ1-1	TGTGCCAGCAGCTCATCGGGGTCCCGCACTGAAGCTTTCTTT	CASSSSGSRTEAFF
.	.	TRBV6-1	TRBJ1-2	TGTGCCAGCAGCCTCAGGGAGGGGGTCTCCGTCGCCTTC	CASSLREGVSVAF
.	.	TRBV14	TRBJ1-2	TGTGCCAGCAGCCAGGCACAGGGCGGGGGCTACACCTTC	CASSQAQGGGYTF
.	.	TRBV7-8	TRBJ1-3	TGTGCCAGCAGCTACGTATGGGGGAGAGGTGGAAACACCATATATTTT	CASSYVWGRGGNTIYF
.	.	TRBV10-3	TRBJ2-5	TGTGCCATCAAAACTAGTTCAGAAGAGACCCAGTACTTC	CAIKTSSEETQYF
.	.	TRBV7-2	TRBJ2-4	TGTGCCAGCAGCTTAGAGTTTTCACTCAACGGGAAGAAAAACATTCAGTACTTC	CASSLEFSLNGKKNIQYF